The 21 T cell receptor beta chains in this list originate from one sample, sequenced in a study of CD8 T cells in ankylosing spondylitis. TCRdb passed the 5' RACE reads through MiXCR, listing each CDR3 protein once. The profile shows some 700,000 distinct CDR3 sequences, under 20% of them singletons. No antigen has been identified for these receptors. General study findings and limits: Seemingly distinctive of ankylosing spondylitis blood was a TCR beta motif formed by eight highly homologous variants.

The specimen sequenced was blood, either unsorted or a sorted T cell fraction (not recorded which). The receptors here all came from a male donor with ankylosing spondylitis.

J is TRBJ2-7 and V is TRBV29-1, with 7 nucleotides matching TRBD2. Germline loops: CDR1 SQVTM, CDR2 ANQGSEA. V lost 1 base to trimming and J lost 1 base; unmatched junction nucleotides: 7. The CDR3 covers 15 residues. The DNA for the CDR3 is TGCAGCGTTGAAGGGTTGGCTAGCGGTTCCTACGAGCAGTACTTC. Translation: CSVEGLASGSYEQYF.

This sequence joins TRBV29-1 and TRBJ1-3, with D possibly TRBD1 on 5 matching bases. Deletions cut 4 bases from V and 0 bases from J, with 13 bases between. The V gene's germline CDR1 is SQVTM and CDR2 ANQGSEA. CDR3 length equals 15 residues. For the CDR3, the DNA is TGCAGCGTTGGGGGACGGGGGTCCTCTGGAAACACCATATATTTT. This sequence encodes CSVGGRGSSGNTIYF.

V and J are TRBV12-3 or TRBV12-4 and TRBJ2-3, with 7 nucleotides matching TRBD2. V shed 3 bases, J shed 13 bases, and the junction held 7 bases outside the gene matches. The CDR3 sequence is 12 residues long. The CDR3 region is CASSFGAGREYF. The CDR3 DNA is TGTGCCAGCAGTTTCGGGGCAGGGAGGGAGTATTTT.

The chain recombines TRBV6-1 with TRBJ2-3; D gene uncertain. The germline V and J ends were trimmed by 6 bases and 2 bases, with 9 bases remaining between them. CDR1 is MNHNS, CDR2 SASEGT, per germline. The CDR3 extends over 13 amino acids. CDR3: CASSHRTTDTQYF. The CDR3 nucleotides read TGTGCCAGCAGCCATCGGACCACAGATACGCAGTATTTT.

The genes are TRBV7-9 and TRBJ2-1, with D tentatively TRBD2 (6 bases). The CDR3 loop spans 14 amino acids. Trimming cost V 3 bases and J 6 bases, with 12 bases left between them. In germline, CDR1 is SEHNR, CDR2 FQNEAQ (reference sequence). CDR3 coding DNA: TGTGCCAGCAGCTTGGGGGGACGCCTCAATGAGCAGTTCTTC. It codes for CASSLGGRLNEQFF.

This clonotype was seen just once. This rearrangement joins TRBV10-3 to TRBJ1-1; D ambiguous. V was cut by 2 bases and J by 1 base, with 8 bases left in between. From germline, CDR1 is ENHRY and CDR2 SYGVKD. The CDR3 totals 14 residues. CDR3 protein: CAISEPDGNTEAFF. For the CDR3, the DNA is TGTGCCATCAGTGAGCCGGACGGGAACACTGAAGCTTTCTTT.

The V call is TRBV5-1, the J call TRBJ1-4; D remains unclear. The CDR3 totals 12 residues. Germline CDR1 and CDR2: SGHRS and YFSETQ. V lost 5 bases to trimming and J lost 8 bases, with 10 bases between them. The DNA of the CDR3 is TGCGCCAGCAGACCGGACGGGGAAAAACTGTTTTTT. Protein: CASRPDGEKLFF.

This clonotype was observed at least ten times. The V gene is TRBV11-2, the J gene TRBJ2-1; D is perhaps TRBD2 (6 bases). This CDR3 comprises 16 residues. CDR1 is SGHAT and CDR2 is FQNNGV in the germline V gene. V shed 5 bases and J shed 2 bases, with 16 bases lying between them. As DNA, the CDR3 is TGTGCCAGCAGCGGACTAAGGTGGGCTACCTACAATGAGCAGTTCTTC. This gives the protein CASSGLRWATYNEQFF.

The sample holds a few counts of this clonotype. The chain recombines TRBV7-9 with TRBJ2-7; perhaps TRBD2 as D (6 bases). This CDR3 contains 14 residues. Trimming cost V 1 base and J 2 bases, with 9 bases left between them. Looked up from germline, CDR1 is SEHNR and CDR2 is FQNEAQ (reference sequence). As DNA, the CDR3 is TGTGCCAGCAGCTTAGAGGGACTTACCTACGAGCAGTACTTC. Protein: CASSLEGLTYEQYF.

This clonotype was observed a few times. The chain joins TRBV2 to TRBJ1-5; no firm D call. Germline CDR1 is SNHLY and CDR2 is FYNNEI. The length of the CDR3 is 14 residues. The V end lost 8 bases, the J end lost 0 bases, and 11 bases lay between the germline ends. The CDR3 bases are TGTGCCAGCGCCGGAGAGTATAGCAATCAGCCCCAGCATTTT. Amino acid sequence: CASAGEYSNQPQHF.

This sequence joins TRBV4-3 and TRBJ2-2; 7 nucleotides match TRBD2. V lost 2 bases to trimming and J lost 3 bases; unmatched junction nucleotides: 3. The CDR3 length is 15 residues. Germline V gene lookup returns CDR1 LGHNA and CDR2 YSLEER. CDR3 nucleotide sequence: TGCGCCAGCAGCCAAACAGCGGGATACACCGGGGAGCTGTTTTTT. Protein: CASSQTAGYTGELFF.

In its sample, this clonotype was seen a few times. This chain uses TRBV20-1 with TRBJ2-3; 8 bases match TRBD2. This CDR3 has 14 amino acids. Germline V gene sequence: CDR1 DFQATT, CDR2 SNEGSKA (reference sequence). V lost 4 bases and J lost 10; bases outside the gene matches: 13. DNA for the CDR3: TGCAGTGCTATTGCGAGCGGGAGTTATTATCCGCAGTATTTT. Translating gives CSAIASGSYYPQYF.

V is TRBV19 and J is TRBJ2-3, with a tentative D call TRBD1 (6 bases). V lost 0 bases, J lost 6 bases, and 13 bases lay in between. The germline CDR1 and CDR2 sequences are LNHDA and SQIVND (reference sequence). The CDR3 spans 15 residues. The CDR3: CASSIDRDTTDTQYF. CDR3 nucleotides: TGTGCCAGTAGTATAGACCGGGACACCACCGATACGCAGTATTTT.

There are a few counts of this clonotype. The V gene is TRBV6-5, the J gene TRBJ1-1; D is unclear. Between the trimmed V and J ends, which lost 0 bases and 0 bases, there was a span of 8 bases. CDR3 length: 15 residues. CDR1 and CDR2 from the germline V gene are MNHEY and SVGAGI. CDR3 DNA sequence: TGTGCCAGCAGTTACTCTGGCAGCATGAACACTGAAGCTTTCTTT. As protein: CASSYSGSMNTEAFF.

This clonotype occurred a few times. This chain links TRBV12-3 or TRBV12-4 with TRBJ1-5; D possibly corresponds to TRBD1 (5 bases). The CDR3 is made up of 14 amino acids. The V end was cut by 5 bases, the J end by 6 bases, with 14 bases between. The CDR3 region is CASSATFDSQPQHF. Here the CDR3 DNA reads TGTGCCAGCAGTGCCACATTCGACAGTCAGCCCCAGCATTTT.

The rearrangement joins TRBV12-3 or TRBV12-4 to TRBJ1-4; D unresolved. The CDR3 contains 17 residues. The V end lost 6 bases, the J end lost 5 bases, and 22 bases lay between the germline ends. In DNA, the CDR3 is TGTGCCAGCAGCCCCTTACTTACAGAAGACAAGAATGAAAAACTGTTTTTT. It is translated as CASSPLLTEDKNEKLFF.

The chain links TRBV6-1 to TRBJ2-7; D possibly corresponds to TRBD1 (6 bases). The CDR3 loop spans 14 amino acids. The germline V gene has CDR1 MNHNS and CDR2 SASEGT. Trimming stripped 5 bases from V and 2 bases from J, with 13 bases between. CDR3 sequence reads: CASSQVTGPYEQYF. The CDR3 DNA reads TGTGCCAGCAGTCAGGTGACAGGACCCTACGAGCAGTACTTC.

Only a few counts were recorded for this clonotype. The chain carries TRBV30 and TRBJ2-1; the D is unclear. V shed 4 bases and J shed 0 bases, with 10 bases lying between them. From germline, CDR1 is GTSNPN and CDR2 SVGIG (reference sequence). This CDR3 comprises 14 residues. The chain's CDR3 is CAWTRVPSYNEQFF. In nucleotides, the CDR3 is TGTGCCTGGACTCGCGTTCCCTCCTACAATGAGCAGTTCTTC.

CDR3 sequence (DNA): TGTGCCAGCAGTTACTTGGGCAGCATGAACACTGAAGCTTTCTTT. It translates to CASSYLGSMNTEAFF. The chain uses TRBV6-2 or TRBV6-3 and TRBJ1-1, with D unresolved. Germline V lookup: CDR1 MNHEY, CDR2 SVGEGT. V was trimmed by 1 base and J by 0 bases, leaving 9 bases between them. The CDR3 totals 15 residues.

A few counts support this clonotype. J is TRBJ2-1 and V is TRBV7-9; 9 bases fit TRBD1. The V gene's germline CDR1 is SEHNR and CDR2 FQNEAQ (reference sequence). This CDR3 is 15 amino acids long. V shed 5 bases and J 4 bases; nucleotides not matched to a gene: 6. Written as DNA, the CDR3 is TGTGCCAGCAGCGGACAGGGGTTTGAGTACAATGAGCAGTTCTTC. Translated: CASSGQGFEYNEQFF.

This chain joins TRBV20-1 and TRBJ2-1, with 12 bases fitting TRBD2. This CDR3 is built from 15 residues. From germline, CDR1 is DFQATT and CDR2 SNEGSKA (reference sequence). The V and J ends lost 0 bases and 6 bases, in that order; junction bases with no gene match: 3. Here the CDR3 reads CSARERLAGANEQFF. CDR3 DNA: TGCAGTGCTAGAGAACGACTAGCGGGGGCCAATGAGCAGTTCTTC.